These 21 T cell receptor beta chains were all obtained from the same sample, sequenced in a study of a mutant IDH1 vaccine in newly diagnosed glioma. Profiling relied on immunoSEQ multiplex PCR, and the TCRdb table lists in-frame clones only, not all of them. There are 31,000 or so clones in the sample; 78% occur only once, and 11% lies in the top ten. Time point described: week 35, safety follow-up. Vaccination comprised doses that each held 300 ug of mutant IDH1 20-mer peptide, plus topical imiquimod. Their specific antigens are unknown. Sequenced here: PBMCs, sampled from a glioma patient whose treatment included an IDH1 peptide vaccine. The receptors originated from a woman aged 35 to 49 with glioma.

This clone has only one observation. The CDR3 DNA follows: TGTGCCAGCAGGGGTCAAGGGAGCTCCTACAATGAGCAGTTCTTC. It specifies CASRGQGSSYNEQFF. The gene calls are TRBV9 and TRBJ2-1, with D tentatively TRBD2 (5 bases). V lost 5 bases, J lost 0 bases, and 12 bases lay in between. The germline V gene encodes CDR1 SGDLS and CDR2 YYNGEE. CDR3 length: 15 residues.

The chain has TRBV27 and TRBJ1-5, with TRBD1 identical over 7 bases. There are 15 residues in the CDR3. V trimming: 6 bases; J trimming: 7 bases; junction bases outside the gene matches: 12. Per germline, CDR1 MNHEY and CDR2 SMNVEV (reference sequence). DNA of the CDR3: TGTGCCAGCAGCCCCAGGGGGTCCTATCTCCAGCCCCAGCATTTT. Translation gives CASSPRGSYLQPQHF.

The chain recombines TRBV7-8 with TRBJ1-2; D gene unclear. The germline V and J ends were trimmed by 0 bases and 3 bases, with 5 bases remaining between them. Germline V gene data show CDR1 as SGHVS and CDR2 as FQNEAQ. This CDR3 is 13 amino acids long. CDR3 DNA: TGTGCCAGCAGCTTAGCAAATGACTATGGCTACACCTTC. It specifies CASSLANDYGYTF. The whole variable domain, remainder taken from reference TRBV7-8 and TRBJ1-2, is GAGVSQSPRYKVAKRGQDVALRCDPISGHVSLFWYQQALGQGPEFLTYFQNEAQLDKSGLPSDRFFAERPEGSVSTLKIQRTQQEDSAVYLCASSLANDYGYTFGSGTRLTVV.

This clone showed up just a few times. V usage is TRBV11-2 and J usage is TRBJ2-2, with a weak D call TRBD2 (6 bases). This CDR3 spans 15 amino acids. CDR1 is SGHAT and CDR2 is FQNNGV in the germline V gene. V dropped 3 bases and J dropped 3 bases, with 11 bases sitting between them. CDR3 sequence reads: CASSLAGPHTGELFF. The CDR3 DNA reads TGTGCCAGCAGCTTGGCGGGGCCCCACACCGGGGAGCTGTTTTTT.

CDR3 coding DNA: TGCGCCAGCAGCTCCTCTCAGGTGACCTACGAGCAGTACTTC. It codes for CASSSSQVTYEQYF. This chain uses TRBV5-1 with TRBJ2-7; D is ambiguous. Trimming took 3 bases from V and 2 from J, leaving 12 bases between them. The germline V gene has CDR1 SGHRS and CDR2 YFSETQ. The CDR3 runs 14 residues.

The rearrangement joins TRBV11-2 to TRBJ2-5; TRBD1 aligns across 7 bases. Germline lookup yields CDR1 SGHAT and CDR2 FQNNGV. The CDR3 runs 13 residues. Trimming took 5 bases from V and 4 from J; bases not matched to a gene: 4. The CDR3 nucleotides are TGTGCCAGCAGCCGTTCAGGGGGAGAGACCCAGTACTTC. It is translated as CASSRSGGETQYF.

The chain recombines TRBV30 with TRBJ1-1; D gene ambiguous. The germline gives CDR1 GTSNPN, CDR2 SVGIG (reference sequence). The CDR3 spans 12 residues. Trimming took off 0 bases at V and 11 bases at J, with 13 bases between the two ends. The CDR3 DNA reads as TGTGCCTGGAGTGTAGGTGGGAACGGGGCTTTCTTT. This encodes CAWSVGGNGAFF. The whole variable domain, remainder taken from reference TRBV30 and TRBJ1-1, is SQTIHQWPATLVQPVGSPLSLECTVEGTSNPNLYWYRQAAGRGLQLLFYSVGIGQISSEVPQNLSASRPQDRQFILSSKKLLLSDSGFYLCAWSVGGNGAFFGQGTRLTVV.

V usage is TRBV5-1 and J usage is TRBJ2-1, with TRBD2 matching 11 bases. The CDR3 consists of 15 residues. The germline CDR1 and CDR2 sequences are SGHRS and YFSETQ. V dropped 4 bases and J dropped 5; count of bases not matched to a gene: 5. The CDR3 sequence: CASSMTSGDHNEQFF. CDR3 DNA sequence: TGCGCCAGCAGCATGACTAGCGGGGACCACAATGAGCAGTTCTTC.

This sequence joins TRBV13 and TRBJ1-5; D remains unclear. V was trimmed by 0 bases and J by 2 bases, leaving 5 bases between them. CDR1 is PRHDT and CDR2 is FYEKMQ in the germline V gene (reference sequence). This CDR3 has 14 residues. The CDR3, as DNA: TGTGCCAGCAGCTTAGGAGGAGGCAATCAGCCCCAGCATTTT. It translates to CASSLGGGNQPQHF.

CDR3 DNA: TGTGCCAGCAGCCAGGGTTGGGACAGCACCGAGCAGTACTTC. This gives the protein CASSQGWDSTEQYF. The J gene is TRBJ2-7, the V gene TRBV4-2; the match to TRBD1 covers 7 bases. The CDR3 has 14 amino acids. Germline CDR1 is LGHNA and CDR2 is YNFKEQ. The trim removed 3 bases at V and 6 bases at J, leaving 8 bases unmatched.

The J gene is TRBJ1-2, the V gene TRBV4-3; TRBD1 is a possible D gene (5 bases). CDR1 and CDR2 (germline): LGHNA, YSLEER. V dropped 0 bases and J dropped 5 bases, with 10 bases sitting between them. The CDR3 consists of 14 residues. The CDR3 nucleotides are TGCGCCAGCAGCCAAGATCAGGGATGGTATGGCTACACCTTC. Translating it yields CASSQDQGWYGYTF.

The CDR3 region is CASSLTGWSEAFF. DNA for the CDR3: TGTGCCAGCAGCTTAACGGGGTGGTCTGAAGCTTTCTTT. The rearrangement joins TRBV11-2 to TRBJ1-1; D remains unclear. Per germline, CDR1 SGHAT and CDR2 FQNNGV. Trimming shortened V by 2 bases and J by 6 bases, and 10 bases separated the two germline ends. The CDR3 runs 13 residues. The full variable domain, with the rest looked up from reference TRBV11-2 and TRBJ1-1, is EAGVAQSPRYKIIEKRQSVAFWCNPISGHATLYWYQQILGQGPKLLIQFQNNGVVDDSQLPKDRFSAERLKGVDSTLKIQPAKLEDSAVYLCASSLTGWSEAFFGQGTRLTVV.

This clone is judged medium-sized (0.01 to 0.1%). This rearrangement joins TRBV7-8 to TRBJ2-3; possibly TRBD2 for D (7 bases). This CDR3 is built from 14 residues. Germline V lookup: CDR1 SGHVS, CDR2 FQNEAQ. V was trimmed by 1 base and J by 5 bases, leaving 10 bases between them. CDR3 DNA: TGTGCCAGCAGCTTAGAGGGGGGGGAAGATACGCAGTATTTT. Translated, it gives CASSLEGGEDTQYF.

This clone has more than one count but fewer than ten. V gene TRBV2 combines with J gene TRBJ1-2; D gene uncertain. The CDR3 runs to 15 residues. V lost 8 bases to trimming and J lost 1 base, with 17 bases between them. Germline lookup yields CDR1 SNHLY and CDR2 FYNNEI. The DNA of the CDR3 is TGTGCCAGCTTCCAGAGGACCCGCCTTAACTATGGCTACACCTTC. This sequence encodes CASFQRTRLNYGYTF.

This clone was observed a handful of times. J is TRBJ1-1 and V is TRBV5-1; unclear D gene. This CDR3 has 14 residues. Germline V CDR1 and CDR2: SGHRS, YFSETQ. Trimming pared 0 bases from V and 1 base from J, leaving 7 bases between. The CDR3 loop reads CASSLGTGNTEAFF. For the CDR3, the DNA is TGCGCCAGCAGCTTGGGGACTGGGAACACTGAAGCTTTCTTT.

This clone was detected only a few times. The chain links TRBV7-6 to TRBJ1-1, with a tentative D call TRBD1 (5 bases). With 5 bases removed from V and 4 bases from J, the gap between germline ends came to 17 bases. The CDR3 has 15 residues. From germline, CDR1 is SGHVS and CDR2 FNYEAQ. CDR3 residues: CASSPIQGWGTEAFF. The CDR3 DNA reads TGTGCCAGCAGCCCGATCCAGGGCTGGGGCACTGAAGCTTTCTTT.

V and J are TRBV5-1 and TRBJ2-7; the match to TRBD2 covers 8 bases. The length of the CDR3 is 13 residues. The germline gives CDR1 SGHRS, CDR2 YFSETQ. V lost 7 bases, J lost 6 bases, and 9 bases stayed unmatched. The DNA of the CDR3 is TGCGCCAGCTCCATCGGGGGGGGATTCGAGCAGTACTTC. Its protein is CASSIGGGFEQYF.

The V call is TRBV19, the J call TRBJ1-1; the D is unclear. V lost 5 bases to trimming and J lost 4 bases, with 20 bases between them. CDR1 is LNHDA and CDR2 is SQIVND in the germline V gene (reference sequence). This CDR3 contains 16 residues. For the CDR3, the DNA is TGTGCCAGTAGTTCAACGGGCCTGCCAAGGGTCACTGAAGCTTTCTTT. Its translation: CASSSTGLPRVTEAFF.

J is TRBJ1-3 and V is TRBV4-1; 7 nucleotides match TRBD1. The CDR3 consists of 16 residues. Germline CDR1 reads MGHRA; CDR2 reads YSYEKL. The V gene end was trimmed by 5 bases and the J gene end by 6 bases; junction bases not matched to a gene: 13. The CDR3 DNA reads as TGCGCCAGCAGCGCCACTCCACAGGGGACTTTAAACACCATATATTTT. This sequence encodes CASSATPQGTLNTIYF.

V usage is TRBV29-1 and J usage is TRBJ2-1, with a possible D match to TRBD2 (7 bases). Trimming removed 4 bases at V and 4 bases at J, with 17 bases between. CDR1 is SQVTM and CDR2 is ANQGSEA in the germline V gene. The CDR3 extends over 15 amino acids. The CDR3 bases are TGCAGCGTTGTAGCCCGGGGGGCCGTTTACAATGAGCAGTTCTTC. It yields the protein CSVVARGAVYNEQFF.

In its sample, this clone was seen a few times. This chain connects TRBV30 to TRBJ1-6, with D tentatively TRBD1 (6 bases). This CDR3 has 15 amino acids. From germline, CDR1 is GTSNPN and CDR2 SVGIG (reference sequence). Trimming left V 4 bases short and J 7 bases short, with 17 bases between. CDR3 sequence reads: CAWTGTGAENSPLHF. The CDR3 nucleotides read TGTGCCTGGACCGGGACGGGGGCCGAGAATTCACCCCTCCACTTT.